The entry below describes one T cell receptor (beta chain). Its antigen is still unknown. These data are taken from a study of T cells in localized non-small cell lung cancer. V shed 2 bases, J shed 8 bases, and the junction held 6 bases outside the gene matches. Per germline, CDR1 LGHNA and CDR2 YSLEER. The length of the CDR3 is 14 residues. Study results and limitations: Uninvolved adjacent lung showed the highest T cell clonality, exceeding tumor.

Produced via immunoSEQ multiplex PCR; TCRdb's table is partial and in-frame only. The sample consists of around 40,000 clones, approximately 91% of them appearing once. The chain employs TRBV4-3 and TRBJ2-1, with 7 bases matching TRBD2. The sample was peripheral blood, taken before any cancer treatment. The clonotype originates from a female donor over 55 with stage I squamous cell lung carcinoma. The CDR3 protein is CASSQWTSGYEQFF. The CDR3 region has the DNA TGCGCCAGCAGCCAATGGACTAGTGGGTATGAGCAGTTCTTC.